The clone carrying this TCR beta chain was recorded at least ten times. Its specificity is not known. This record belongs to a study of immune heterogeneity within non-small cell lung tumors. The study's findings and limits: The study found that local T-cell clonality correlated moderately but significantly with local tumor mutational burden (R 0.3 to 0.4).

Amplification of TCR beta CDR3 was performed by multiplex PCR with 32 V and 13 J primers. Using its own MiXCR run on the multiplex PCR reads, TCRdb lists one record per CDR3 protein. The table records approximately 15,000 distinct CDR3 sequences, less than 35% of them present only once. Template material for each sample was about 0.55 ug of bulk tumor genomic DNA. Multiple widely separated biopsies were taken from each primary tumor at surgery. Newly diagnosed with untreated non-small cell lung cancer, the patients underwent curative surgery. Sequencing was performed on lung tumor tissue. The TCR originated in a man aged 35 to 55 with non-small cell lung cancer.

CDR3 sequence (DNA): TGTGCCACCAGTGATTTGATGTTTGGGGGGCAAGATACGCAGTATTTT. It encodes CATSDLMFGGQDTQYF. The J gene is TRBJ2-3, the V gene TRBV24-1, with D possibly called TRBD1 or TRBD2 (6 bases each). CDR1 and CDR2 (germline): KGHDR, SFDVKD. The CDR3 runs 16 residues. V shed 0 bases and J shed 5 bases, with 14 bases lying between them.